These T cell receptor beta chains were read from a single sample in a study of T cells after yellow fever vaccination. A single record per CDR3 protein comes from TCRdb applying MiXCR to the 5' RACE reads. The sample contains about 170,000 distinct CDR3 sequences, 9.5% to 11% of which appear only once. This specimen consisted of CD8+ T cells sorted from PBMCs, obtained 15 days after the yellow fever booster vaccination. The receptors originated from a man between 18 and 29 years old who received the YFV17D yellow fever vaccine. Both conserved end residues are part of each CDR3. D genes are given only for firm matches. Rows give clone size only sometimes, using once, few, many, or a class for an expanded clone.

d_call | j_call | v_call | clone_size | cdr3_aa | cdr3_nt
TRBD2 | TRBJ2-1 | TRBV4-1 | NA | CASSQLKRGHNEQFF | TGCGCCAGCAGCCAATTGAAGCGGGGGCACAACGAGCAGTTCTTC
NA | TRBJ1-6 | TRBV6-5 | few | CASSYGGSVSPLHF | TGTGCCAGCAGTTACGGGGGTTCTGTTTCACCCCTCCACTTT
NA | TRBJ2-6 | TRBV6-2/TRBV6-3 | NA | CASSSSRSGANVLTF | TGTGCCAGCAGTTCGTCCCGCTCTGGGGCCAACGTCCTGACTTTC
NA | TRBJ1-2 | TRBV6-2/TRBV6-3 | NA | CASSLGTLLDYGYTF | TGTGCCAGCAGTCTCGGGACACTCCTGGACTATGGCTACACCTTC
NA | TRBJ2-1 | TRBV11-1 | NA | CASMRRGAYNEQFF | TGTGCCAGCATGAGGCGGGGAGCCTACAATGAGCAGTTCTTC
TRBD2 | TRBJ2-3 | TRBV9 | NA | CASSPPSAGGPDTQYF | TGTGCCAGCAGCCCACCCTCGGCGGGGGGGCCAGATACGCAGTATTTT
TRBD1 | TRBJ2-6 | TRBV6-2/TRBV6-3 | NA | CASSFLTGAGANVLTF | TGTGCCAGCAGTTTTCTAACAGGGGCTGGGGCCAACGTCCTGACTTTC
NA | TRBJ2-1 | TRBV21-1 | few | CATYNEQFF | TGTGCCACTTACAATGAGCAGTTCTTC
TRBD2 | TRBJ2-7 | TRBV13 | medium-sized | CASSPKTSSGGARSYEQYF | TGTGCCAGCAGCCCAAAGACCTCTAGCGGGGGGGCCCGGTCCTACGAGCAGTACTTC
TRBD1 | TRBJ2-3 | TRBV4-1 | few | CASSRSPSRGRTDTQYF | TGCGCCAGCAGCCGCAGTCCATCCAGGGGGCGTACAGATACGCAGTATTTT
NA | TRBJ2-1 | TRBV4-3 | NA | CASSQALKAYRYNEQFF | TGCGCCAGCAGCCAAGCGTTGAAAGCGTATCGCTACAATGAGCAGTTCTTC
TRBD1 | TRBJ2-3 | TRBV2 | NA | CASSASQGVWEDTQYF | TGTGCCAGCAGCGCATCCCAGGGGGTTTGGGAAGATACGCAGTATTTT
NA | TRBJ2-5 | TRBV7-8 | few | CASSLARDKRTQYF | TGTGCCAGCAGCTTAGCGCGGGACAAACGGACCCAGTACTTC
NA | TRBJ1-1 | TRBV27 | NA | CASSLAGLYTEAFF | TGTGCCAGCAGTTTAGCGGGACTCTACACTGAAGCTTTCTTT
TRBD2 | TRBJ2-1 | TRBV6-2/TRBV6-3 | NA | CASSYRGLAGDNEQFF | TGTGCCAGCAGTTACAGGGGGCTAGCGGGGGACAATGAGCAGTTCTTC
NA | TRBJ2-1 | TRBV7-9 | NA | CALARGYGSYNEQFF | TGTGCTCTCGCTCGGGGGTACGGCTCCTACAATGAGCAGTTCTTC
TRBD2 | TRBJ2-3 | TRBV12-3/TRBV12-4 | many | CASSPRTRGGTDTQYF | TGTGCCAGCAGTCCCAGGACGCGGGGGGGCACAGATACGCAGTATTTT
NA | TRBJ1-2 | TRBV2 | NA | CASRQSGTPENYGYTF | TGTGCCAGCAGGCAATCCGGGACACCAGAAAACTATGGCTACACCTTC
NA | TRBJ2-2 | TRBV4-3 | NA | CASSQDGTTTGELFF | TGCGCCAGCAGCCAAGACGGGACGACCACCGGGGAGCTGTTTTTT
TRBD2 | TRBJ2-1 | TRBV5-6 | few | CASSLAPGGRYNEQFF | TGTGCCAGCAGCTTGGCCCCGGGGGGGAGATACAATGAGCAGTTCTTC
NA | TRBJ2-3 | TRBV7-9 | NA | CAISASGKPDTQYF | TGTGCCATCTCCGCCTCCGGGAAGCCAGATACGCAGTATTTT
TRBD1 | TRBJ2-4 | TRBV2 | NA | CASSQGDIQYF | TGTGCCAGCAGTCAGGGGGACATTCAGTACTTC
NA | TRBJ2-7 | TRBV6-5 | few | CASSYSGGLTYEQYF | TGTGCCAGCAGTTACTCTGGGGGACTTACCTACGAGCAGTACTTC
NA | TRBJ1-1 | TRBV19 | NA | CASSILTGRVNTEAFF | TGTGCCAGTAGTATTCTTACAGGGCGAGTGAACACTGAAGCTTTCTTT
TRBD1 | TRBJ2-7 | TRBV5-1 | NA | CASSPLGQRSYEQYF | TGCGCCAGCAGCCCCCTGGGACAGCGCTCCTACGAGCAGTACTTC
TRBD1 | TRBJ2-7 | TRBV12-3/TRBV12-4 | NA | CASGPKRTGRSEQYF | TGTGCCAGCGGACCGAAACGGACAGGAAGGAGCGAGCAGTACTTC
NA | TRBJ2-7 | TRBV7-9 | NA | CASSPPGPWDDYEQYF | TGTGCCAGCAGCCCGCCGGGTCCCTGGGACGACTACGAGCAGTACTTC
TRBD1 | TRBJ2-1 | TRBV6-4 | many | CASSRSGQANDEQFF | TGTGCCAGCAGTCGCTCGGGACAGGCAAACGATGAGCAGTTCTTC
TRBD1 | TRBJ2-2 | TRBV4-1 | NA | CASSQDRGRGDLTGELFF | TGCGCCAGCAGCCAGGACAGGGGGCGCGGGGATCTAACCGGGGAGCTGTTTTTT
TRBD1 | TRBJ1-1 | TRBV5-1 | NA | CASSLAQGAQTEAFF | TGCGCCAGCAGCTTGGCCCAGGGGGCTCAAACTGAAGCTTTCTTT
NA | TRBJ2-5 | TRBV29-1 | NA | CSVRDTSQTQYF | TGCAGCGTTCGGGACACATCCCAGACCCAGTACTTC
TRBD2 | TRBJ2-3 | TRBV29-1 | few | CSVIAGGLTDTQYF | TGCAGCGTCATAGCGGGGGGGCTTACAGATACGCAGTATTTT
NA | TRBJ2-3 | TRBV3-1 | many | CASSQEGPDTQYF | TGTGCCAGCAGCCAAGAAGGGCCAGATACGCAGTATTTT
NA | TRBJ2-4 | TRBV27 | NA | CASSLEGRVKNIQYF | TGTGCCAGCAGTTTAGAGGGGCGGGTCAAAAACATTCAGTACTTC
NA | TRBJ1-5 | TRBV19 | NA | CASSDLQGYQPQHF | TGTGCCAGTAGTGATTTACAGGGTTATCAGCCCCAGCATTTT
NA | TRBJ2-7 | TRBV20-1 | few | CSAKGPAGRYEQYF | TGCAGTGCCAAAGGGCCGGCAGGACGCTACGAGCAGTACTTC
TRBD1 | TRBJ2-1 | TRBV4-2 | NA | CASSQVKGAGEQFF | TGTGCCAGCAGCCAAGTAAAGGGGGCGGGTGAGCAGTTCTTC
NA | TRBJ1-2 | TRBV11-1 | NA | CASSPRGNYGYTF | TGTGCCAGCAGCCCCCGGGGTAACTATGGCTACACCTTC
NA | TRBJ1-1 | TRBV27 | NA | CASSPPLTGEAFF | TGTGCCAGCAGTCCACCCCTGACAGGTGAAGCTTTCTTT
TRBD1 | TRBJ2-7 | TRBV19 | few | CASSNQGQSREQYF | TGTGCCAGTAGTAACCAGGGACAGTCGCGCGAGCAGTACTTC
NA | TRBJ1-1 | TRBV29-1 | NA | CSVATQDSNTEAFF | TGCAGCGTTGCGACACAGGACTCGAACACTGAAGCTTTCTTT
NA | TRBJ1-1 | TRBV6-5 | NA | CASSYSGFNTEAFF | TGTGCCAGCAGTTACTCAGGTTTCAACACTGAAGCTTTCTTT
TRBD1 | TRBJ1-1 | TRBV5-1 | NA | CASSWGQGNTEAFF | TGCGCCAGCAGCTGGGGACAGGGGAACACTGAAGCTTTCTTT
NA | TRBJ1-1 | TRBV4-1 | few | CASSQVKFQGGGEAFF | TGCGCCAGCAGCCAAGTGAAGTTCCAGGGCGGGGGGGAAGCTTTCTTT
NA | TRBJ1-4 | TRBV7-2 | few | CASSYGTSGEKLFF | TGTGCCAGCAGCTACGGGACCTCCGGGGAAAAACTGTTTTTT
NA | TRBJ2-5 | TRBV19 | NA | CASSIVSVGTQYF | TGTGCCAGTAGTATAGTGAGCGTTGGGACCCAGTACTTC